The T cell receptor beta chain under discussion was sequenced for a study of T cell responses to AZD1222 COVID-19 vaccine. Study in general: Second-dose timings of about 4 or about 12 weeks were pooled.

Concerning this clone itself: The antigen remains unidentified.

Some clones are missing from TCRdb's copy, which holds only in-frame ones; the method was immunoSEQ multiplex PCR. This sample carries just over 150,000 clones, just over 90% of them seen once, and the ten largest clones take 1.5% to 2%. Study-wide findings and caveats: Increased Spike-specific TCR breadth and depth were observed after two AZD1222 doses.

This CDR3 region has 16 residues. Germline-derived CDR1 and CDR2 are SGHAT and FQNNGV. With V trimmed by 1 base and J by 6 bases, 10 bases remained unmatched. This TCR was sampled from an adult in good health. The chain is built from TRBV11-2 and TRBJ2-7, with 9 bases matching TRBD1. Sample: peripheral blood, taken on day 0 of AZD1222 vaccination. This CDR3 reads CASSLVRGTGIFEQYF. The DNA of the CDR3 is TGTGCCAGCAGCTTAGTTCGCGGGACAGGGATTTTCGAGCAGTACTTC.